The rows below give T cell receptor beta chains drawn from one sample of a study of PD-1 blockade in classical Hodgkin lymphoma. Libraries were prepared by immunoSEQ multiplex PCR; TCRdb keeps only in-frame clonotypes and omits some of them. The table records some 21,000 clones, roughly 78% of them present only once. The sample in question was peripheral blood mononuclear cells (PBMCs), obtained before the second cycle of nivolumab. These receptor sequences come from a human donor with classical Hodgkin lymphoma. The CDR3 runs from the conserved cysteine through the conserved F or W.

V gene: TRBV6-5
CDR3 protein: CASSYWTTADTEKLFF

V gene: TRBV5-1
CDR3 protein: CASSLNENSPLHF

V gene: TRBV7-9
CDR3 protein: CASSSSRGIGELFF

V gene: TRBV11-2
CDR3 protein: CASSPRLFPTGGRYEQYF

V gene: TRBV9
CDR3 protein: CASSPSELAPWTDTQYF

V gene: TRBV11-2
CDR3 protein: CASSPPGQPYEQYF

V gene: TRBV5-1
CDR3 protein: CASSLVGGANVLTF

V gene: TRBV28
CDR3 protein: CASSAGLQDKETQYF

V gene: TRBV11-2
CDR3 protein: CATSRGAVNEKLFF

V gene: TRBV6-5
CDR3 protein: CASSRARSYEQYF

V gene: TRBV7-2
CDR3 protein: CASSLAPGLYGYTF